This section outlines one TCR beta chain sequence together with its context. After isolation, RNA underwent reverse transcription to generate cDNA as the sequencing template. The protocol was immunoSEQ multiplex PCR, while the TCRdb copy is restricted to in-frame clones and leaves out a portion. The sample lists 90,000 to 130,000 clones, 45% to 70% occurring once. This CDR3 region has 14 residues. Trimming at V came to 0 bases and at J to 10 bases, leaving 6 bases not matched to a gene. The germline gives CDR1 SGHDN, CDR2 FVKESK. This sample was taken from a study of CD8+ T cells in alopecia areata. Sequencing was performed on CD8+ T cells sorted from blood. J is TRBJ2-1 and V is TRBV14, with 7 bases that match TRBD1. The clonotype was recovered from a human donor in good health. CDR3 residues: CASSQETGWNEQFF. CDR3 coding DNA: TGTGCCAGCAGCCAAGAGACAGGGTGGAACGAGCAGTTCTTC.